This T cell receptor beta chain was captured by sequencing in a study of CD8 T cells in ankylosing spondylitis. The V gene lost 4 bases and the J gene lost 2 bases, with 18 bases spanning the gap. This CDR3 contains 17 residues. Looked up from germline, CDR1 is MDHEN and CDR2 is SYDVKM. TCRdb called the 5' RACE reads again in MiXCR, with one record for every CDR3 protein. In the table there are tens of thousands of distinct CDR3 sequences, roughly 30% of which are singletons. Regarding this clonotype: Its antigen is unidentified.

Study observations and caveats: Within matched ankylosing spondylitis synovial fluid, disease-linked clones were reportedly significantly enriched. Earlier literature documents some of the motif variants in reactive arthritis synovial fluid and blood.

The chain uses TRBV28 and TRBJ2-1; the D gene is possibly TRBD2 (6 bases). This receptor was taken from a male donor with ankylosing spondylitis or in good health (not recorded which). Specimen: blood, either unsorted or a sorted T cell fraction (not recorded which). CDR3 nucleotides: TGTGCCAGCAGTTCACCAGACACGGCGGGGCCCTACAATGAGCAGTTCTTC. Amino acids: CASSSPDTAGPYNEQFF.